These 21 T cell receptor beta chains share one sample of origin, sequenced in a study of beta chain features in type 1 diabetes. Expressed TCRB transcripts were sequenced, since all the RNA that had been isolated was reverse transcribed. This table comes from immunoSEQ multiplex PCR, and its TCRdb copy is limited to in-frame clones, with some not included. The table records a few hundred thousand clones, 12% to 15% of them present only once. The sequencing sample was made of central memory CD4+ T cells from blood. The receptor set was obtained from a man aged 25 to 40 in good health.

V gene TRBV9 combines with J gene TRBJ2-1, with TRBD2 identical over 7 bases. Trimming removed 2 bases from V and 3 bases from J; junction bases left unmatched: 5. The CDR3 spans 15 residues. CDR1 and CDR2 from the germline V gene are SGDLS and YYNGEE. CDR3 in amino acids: CASSVSSGDYNEQFF. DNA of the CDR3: TGTGCCAGCAGCGTGTCGAGCGGGGACTACAATGAGCAGTTCTTC.

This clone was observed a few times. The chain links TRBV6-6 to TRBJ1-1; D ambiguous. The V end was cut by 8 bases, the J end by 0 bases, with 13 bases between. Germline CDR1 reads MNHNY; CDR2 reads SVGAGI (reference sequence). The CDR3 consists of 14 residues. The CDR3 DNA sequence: TGTGCCAGCTACCCCGGGAGATTGAACACTGAAGCTTTCTTT. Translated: CASYPGRLNTEAFF.

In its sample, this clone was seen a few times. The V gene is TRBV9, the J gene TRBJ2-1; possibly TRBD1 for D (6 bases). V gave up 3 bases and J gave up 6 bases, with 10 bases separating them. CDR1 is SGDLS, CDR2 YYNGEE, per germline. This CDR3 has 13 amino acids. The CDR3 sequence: CASSEDRTNEQFF. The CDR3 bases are TGTGCCAGCAGCGAGGACAGAACCAATGAGCAGTTCTTC.

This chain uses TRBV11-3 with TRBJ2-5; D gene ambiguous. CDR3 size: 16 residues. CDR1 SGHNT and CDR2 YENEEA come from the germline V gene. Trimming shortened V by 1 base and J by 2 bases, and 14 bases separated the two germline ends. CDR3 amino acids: CASSLGSTPQQETQYF. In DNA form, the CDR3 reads TGTGCCAGCAGCTTAGGGTCGACACCACAACAAGAGACCCAGTACTTC.

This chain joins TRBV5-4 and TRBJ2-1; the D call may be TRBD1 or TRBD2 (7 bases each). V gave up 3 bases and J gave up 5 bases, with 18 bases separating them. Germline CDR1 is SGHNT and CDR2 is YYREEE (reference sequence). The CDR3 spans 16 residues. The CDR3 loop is CASSSQGGRGNNEQFF. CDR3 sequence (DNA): TGTGCCAGCAGCTCGCAGGGGGGGAGGGGGAACAATGAGCAGTTCTTC.

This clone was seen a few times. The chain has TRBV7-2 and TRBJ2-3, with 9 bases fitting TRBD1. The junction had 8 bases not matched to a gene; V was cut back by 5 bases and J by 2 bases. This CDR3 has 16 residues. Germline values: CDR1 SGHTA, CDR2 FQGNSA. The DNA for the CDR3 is TGTGCCAGCAGCCCTCCCGGGACAGGGTCCACAGATACGCAGTATTTT. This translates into CASSPPGTGSTDTQYF.

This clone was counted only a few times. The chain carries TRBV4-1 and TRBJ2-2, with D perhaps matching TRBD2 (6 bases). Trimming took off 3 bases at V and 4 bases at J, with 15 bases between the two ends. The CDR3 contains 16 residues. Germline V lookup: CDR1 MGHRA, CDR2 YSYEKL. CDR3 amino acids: CASSQLGGSGTGELFF. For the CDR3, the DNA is TGCGCCAGCAGCCAGTTGGGGGGAAGTGGCACCGGGGAGCTGTTTTTT.

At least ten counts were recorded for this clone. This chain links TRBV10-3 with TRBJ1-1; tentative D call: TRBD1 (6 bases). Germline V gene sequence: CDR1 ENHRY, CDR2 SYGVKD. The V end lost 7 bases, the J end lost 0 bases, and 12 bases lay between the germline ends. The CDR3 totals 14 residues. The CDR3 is CAITSTGMNTEAFF. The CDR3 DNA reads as TGTGCCATCACCTCGACAGGTATGAACACTGAAGCTTTCTTT.

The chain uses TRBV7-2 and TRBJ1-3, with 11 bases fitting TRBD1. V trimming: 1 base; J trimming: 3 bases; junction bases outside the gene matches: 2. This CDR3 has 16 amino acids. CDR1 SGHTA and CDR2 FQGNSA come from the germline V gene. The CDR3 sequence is CASSLEGQGVGNTIYF. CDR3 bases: TGTGCCAGCAGCTTAGAGGGACAGGGGGTTGGAAACACCATATATTTT. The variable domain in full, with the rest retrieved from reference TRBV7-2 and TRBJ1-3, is GAGVSQSPSNKVTEKGKDVELRCDPISGHTALYWYRQSLGQGLEFLIYFQGNSAPDKSGLPSDRFSAERTGGSVSTLTIQRTQQEDSAVYLCASSLEGQGVGNTIYFGEGSWLTVV.

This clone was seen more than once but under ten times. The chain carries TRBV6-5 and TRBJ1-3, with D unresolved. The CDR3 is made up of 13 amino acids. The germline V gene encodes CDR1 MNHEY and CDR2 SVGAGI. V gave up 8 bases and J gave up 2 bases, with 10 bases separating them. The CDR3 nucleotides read TGTGCCAGCCTCGGTGGGCCTGGAAACACCATATATTTT. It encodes CASLGGPGNTIYF.

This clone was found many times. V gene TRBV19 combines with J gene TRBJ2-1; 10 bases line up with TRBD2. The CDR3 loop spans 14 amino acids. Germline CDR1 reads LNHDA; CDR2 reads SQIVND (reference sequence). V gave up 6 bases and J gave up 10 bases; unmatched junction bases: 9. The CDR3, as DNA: TGTGCCAGTAGCACTGGGACTAGCGAAAACGAGCAGTTCTTC. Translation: CASSTGTSENEQFF. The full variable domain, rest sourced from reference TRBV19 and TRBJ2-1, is DGGITQSPKYLFRKEGQNVTLSCEQNLNHDAMYWYRQDPGQGLRLIYYSQIVNDFQKGDIAEGYSVSREKKESFPLTVTSAQKNPTAFYLCASSTGTSENEQFFGPGTRLTVL.

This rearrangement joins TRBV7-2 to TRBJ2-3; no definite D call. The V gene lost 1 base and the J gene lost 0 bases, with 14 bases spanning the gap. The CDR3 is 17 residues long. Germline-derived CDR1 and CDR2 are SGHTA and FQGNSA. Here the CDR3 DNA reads TGTGCCAGCAGCTTAGGGCGGACCGCTTTTAGCACAGATACGCAGTATTTT. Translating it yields CASSLGRTAFSTDTQYF.

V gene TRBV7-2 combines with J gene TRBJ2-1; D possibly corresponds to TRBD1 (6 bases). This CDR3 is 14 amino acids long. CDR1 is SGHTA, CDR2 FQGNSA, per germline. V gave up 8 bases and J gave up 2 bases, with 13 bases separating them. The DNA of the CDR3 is TGTGCCAGCCAGGCACAGGGAACCTACAATGAGCAGTTCTTC. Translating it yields CASQAQGTYNEQFF.

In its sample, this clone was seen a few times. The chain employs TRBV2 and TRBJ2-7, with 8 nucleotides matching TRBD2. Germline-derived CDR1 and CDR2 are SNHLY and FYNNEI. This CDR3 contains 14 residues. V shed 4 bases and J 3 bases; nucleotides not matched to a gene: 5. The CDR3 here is CASSGSSGDYEQYF. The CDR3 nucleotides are TGTGCCAGCAGTGGGAGTAGCGGGGACTACGAGCAGTACTTC.

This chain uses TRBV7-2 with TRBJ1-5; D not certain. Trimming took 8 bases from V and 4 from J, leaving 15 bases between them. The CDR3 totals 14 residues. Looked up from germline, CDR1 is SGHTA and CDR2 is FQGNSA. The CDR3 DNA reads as TGTGCCAGCGGCACCATAAACCCTAATCAGCCCCAGCATTTT. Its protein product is CASGTINPNQPQHF.

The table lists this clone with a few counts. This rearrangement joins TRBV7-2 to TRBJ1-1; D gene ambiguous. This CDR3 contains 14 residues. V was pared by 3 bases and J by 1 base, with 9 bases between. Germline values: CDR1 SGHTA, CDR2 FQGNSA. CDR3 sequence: CASSFNHGNTEAFF. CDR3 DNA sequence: TGTGCCAGCAGCTTCAATCACGGGAACACTGAAGCTTTCTTT.

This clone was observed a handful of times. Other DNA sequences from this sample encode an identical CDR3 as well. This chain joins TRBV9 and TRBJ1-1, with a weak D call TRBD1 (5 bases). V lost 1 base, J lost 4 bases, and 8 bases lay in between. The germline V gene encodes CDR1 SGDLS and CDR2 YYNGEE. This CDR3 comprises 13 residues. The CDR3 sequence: CASSVRGGTEAFF. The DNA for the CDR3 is TGTGCCAGCAGCGTACGGGGGGGCACTGAAGCTTTCTTT.

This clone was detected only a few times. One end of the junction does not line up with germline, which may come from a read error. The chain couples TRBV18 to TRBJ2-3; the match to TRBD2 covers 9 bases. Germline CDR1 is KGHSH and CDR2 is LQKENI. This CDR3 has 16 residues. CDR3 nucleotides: TGTGCCGGCTCAACGACTAGCGGTCCTAGCACAGATACGCAGTATTTT. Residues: CAGSTTSGPSTDTQYF.

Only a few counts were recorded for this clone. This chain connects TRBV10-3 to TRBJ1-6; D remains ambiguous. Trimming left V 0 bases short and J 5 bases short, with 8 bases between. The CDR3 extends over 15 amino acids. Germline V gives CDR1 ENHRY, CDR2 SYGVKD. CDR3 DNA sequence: TGTGCCATCAGTGAGTCCTGGCATAATAATTCACCCCTCCACTTT. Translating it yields CAISESWHNNSPLHF.

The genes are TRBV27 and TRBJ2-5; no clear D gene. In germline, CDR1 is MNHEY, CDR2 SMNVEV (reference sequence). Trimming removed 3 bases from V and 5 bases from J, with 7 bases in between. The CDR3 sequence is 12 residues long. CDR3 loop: CASSFGPETQYF. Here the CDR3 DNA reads TGTGCCAGCAGTTTTGGGCCTGAGACCCAGTACTTC.

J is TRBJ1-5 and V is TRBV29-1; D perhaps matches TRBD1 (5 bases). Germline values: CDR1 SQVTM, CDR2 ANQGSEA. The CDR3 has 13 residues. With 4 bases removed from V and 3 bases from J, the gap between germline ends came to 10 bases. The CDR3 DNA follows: TGCAGCGTTGTAGACAGCCTCAATCAGCCCCAGCATTTT. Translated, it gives CSVVDSLNQPQHF.